The 32 T cell receptor beta chains in this list originate from one sample, sequenced in a study of blood T cell repertoires in COVID-19. Repertoires were generated with immunoSEQ multiplex PCR, while TCRdb's copy carries only in-frame clones and drops some. This sample yields a few hundred thousand clones, of which roughly 87% are seen a single time; just under 3% belongs to the top ten. The sample comprised PBMCs or T cells enriched from blood (not recorded which). These receptors were taken from a woman aged 25 to 39 who had recovered from COVID-19.

The genes are TRBV27 and TRBJ1-6, with 8 nucleotides matching TRBD1. This CDR3 has 14 residues. The ends lost 7 bases at V and 4 bases at J; junction bases unmatched: 3. Germline CDR1 reads MNHEY; CDR2 reads SMNVEV (reference sequence). CDR3 bases: TGTGCCAGCAAAAGACAGGGGTATAATTCACCCCTCCACTTT. Residues: CASKRQGYNSPLHF.

This clone was detected only once. The chain couples TRBV4-1 to TRBJ2-5, with a weak D call TRBD2 (6 bases). CDR3 length: 13 amino acids. Germline lookup yields CDR1 MGHRA and CDR2 YSYEKL. The V end lost 4 bases, the J end lost 2 bases, and 8 bases lay between the germline ends. The CDR3 sequence is CASSRGLQETQYF. CDR3 DNA: TGCGCCAGCAGCCGGGGACTGCAAGAGACCCAGTACTTC.

The chain has TRBV27 and TRBJ2-3, with 7 bases that match TRBD2. The CDR3 contains 15 residues. The germline V gene has CDR1 MNHEY and CDR2 SMNVEV (reference sequence). Unmatched junction bases numbered 10, after V lost 6 bases and J lost 4 bases. The CDR3 sequence: CASRSGTTRSDTQYF. In DNA form, the CDR3 reads TGTGCCAGCAGATCCGGGACTACCCGGTCAGATACGCAGTATTTT.

The gene calls are TRBV7-9 and TRBJ2-1, with TRBD2 matching 10 bases. V shed 8 bases and J 3 bases; nucleotides not matched to a gene: 7. Germline V lookup: CDR1 SEHNR, CDR2 FQNEAQ (reference sequence). The CDR3 has 15 amino acids. The CDR3 is CASALTSGYYNEQFF. The CDR3 DNA sequence: TGTGCCAGCGCCTTGACTAGCGGGTACTACAATGAGCAGTTCTTC. The full variable domain, its missing parts supplied by reference TRBV7-9 and TRBJ2-1, is DTGVSQNPRHKITKRGQNVTFRCDPISEHNRLYWYRQTLGQGPEFLTYFQNEAQLEKSRLLSDRFSAERPKGSFSTLEIQRTEQGDSAMYLCASALTSGYYNEQFFGPGTRLTVL.

This clone has just a few counts. This chain links TRBV7-2 with TRBJ2-7; weak D call: TRBD2 (6 bases). Germline V lookup: CDR1 SGHTA, CDR2 FQGNSA. The CDR3 length is 15 residues. V lost 1 base and J 1 base, leaving 11 bases between the germline ends. CDR3 amino acids: CASSLVGRGSYEQYF. The CDR3 region has the DNA TGTGCCAGCAGCTTAGTCGGTCGGGGGTCCTACGAGCAGTACTTC. The full variable domain, with the rest looked up from reference TRBV7-2 and TRBJ2-7, is GAGVSQSPSNKVTEKGKDVELRCDPISGHTALYWYRQSLGQGLEFLIYFQGNSAPDKSGLPSDRFSAERTGGSVSTLTIQRTQQEDSAVYLCASSLVGRGSYEQYFGPGTRLTVT.

The rearrangement links TRBV28 to TRBJ2-3; 8 nucleotides match TRBD2. There are 16 residues in the CDR3. Looked up from germline, CDR1 is MDHEN and CDR2 is SYDVKM. V was clipped by 4 bases and J by 1 base; unmatched bases: 7. As DNA, the CDR3 is TGTGCCAGCAGTTCACAACTAGCGGCCGGCACAGATACGCAGTATTTT. Translation gives CASSSQLAAGTDTQYF.

V gene TRBV10-3 combines with J gene TRBJ2-3; no reliable D call. Trimming took 4 bases from V and 0 from J, leaving 2 bases between them. The CDR3 is 12 residues long. Looked up from germline, CDR1 is ENHRY and CDR2 is SYGVKD. The CDR3 here is CAISASTDTQYF. The CDR3 nucleotides read TGTGCCATCAGTGCTAGCACAGATACGCAGTATTTT.

The chain combines TRBV29-1 with TRBJ2-1; 11 bases align to TRBD1. The CDR3 totals 12 residues. The trim removed 7 bases at V and 6 bases at J, leaving 2 bases unmatched. The germline V gene has CDR1 SQVTM and CDR2 ANQGSEA. CDR3 amino acids: CSAGTGGNEQFF. The DNA for the CDR3 is TGCAGCGCAGGGACAGGGGGCAATGAGCAGTTCTTC.

The gene calls are TRBV3-1 (or the pseudogene TRBV3-2) and TRBJ2-6, with 9 bases lining up with TRBD1. From germline, CDR1 is LGHDT and CDR2 YNNKEL (reference sequence). V lost 4 bases, J lost 2 bases, and 6 bases stayed unmatched. The CDR3 covers 17 residues. For the CDR3, the DNA is TGTGCCAGCAGCCCTCGGACAGGGGTAACTGGGGCCAACGTCCTGACTTTC. This sequence encodes CASSPRTGVTGANVLTF.

V usage is TRBV30 and J usage is TRBJ2-3; 8 bases fit TRBD2. Germline V gene sequence: CDR1 GTSNPN, CDR2 SVGIG (reference sequence). The V gene end was trimmed by 0 bases and the J gene end by 4 bases; junction bases not matched to a gene: 6. This CDR3 contains 15 residues. The CDR3 DNA reads TGTGCCTGGAGTGTGGCCAGCGGGGGCGCAGATACGCAGTATTTT. It codes for CAWSVASGGADTQYF.

V gene TRBV19 combines with J gene TRBJ2-1, with 8 positions matching TRBD1. Germline V gene data show CDR1 as LNHDA and CDR2 as SQIVND (reference sequence). This CDR3 region has 14 residues. V lost 4 bases, J lost 10 bases, and 9 bases stayed unmatched. CDR3 bases: TGTGCCAGTAGTACCAGACAGGGGAGGTGGGAGCAGTTCTTC. Its translation is CASSTRQGRWEQFF.

The CDR3 protein is CASSQDRDRTDTQYF. The CDR3 nucleotides read TGTGCCAGCAGCCAAGACAGGGATCGGACAGATACGCAGTATTTT. V is TRBV12-1 and J is TRBJ2-3; the DNA was not compared with TRBD1, the D call given in the table. TRBV12-1 is listed as a pseudogene. This CDR3 has 15 amino acids.

The V gene is TRBV28, the J gene TRBJ1-2, with 8 bases aligning to TRBD1. Trimming took 8 bases from V and 7 from J; bases not matched to a gene: 6. CDR3 length equals 12 residues. Germline V gives CDR1 MDHEN, CDR2 SYDVKM. The CDR3 spells CASGQGPAGYTF. The CDR3 bases are TGTGCCAGCGGACAGGGTCCGGCTGGCTACACCTTC.

The CDR3 protein is CASSSPSGSYEQYF. In nucleotides, the CDR3 is TGTGCCAGCAGCTCCCCCTCGGGCTCCTACGAGCAGTACTTC. J is TRBJ2-7 and V is TRBV7-9; unclear D gene. The CDR3 extends over 14 amino acids. Trimming removed 4 bases at V and 0 bases at J, with 10 bases between. Germline V CDR1 and CDR2: SEHNR, FQNEAQ (reference sequence).

This chain joins TRBV28 and TRBJ2-3; perhaps TRBD2 as D (5 bases). V shed 5 bases and J shed 6 bases, with 6 bases lying between them. Germline V gene data show CDR1 as MDHEN and CDR2 as SYDVKM. This CDR3 has 11 residues. The CDR3 spells CASSQRDTQYF. Written as DNA, the CDR3 is TGTGCCAGCAGTCAGCGGGATACGCAGTATTTT.

The genes are TRBV6-5 and TRBJ2-1; TRBD2 is a possible D gene (6 bases). Germline loops: CDR1 MNHEY, CDR2 SVGAGI. V gave up 4 bases and J gave up 4 bases, with 11 bases separating them. The CDR3 consists of 14 residues. The CDR3 region is CASSSAGSYNEQFF. The CDR3 bases are TGTGCCAGCAGTTCGGCGGGATCATACAATGAGCAGTTCTTC.

This clone was seen only a few times. The chain joins TRBV7-2 to TRBJ2-3, with a possible D match to TRBD2 (5 bases). The germline V gene encodes CDR1 SGHTA and CDR2 FQGNSA. V was trimmed by 8 bases and J by 4 bases, leaving 19 bases between them. This CDR3 is built from 15 residues. Here the CDR3 DNA reads TGTGCCAGCGCGTCAGTGGGCCTCGGGGCAGATACGCAGTATTTT. It specifies CASASVGLGADTQYF.

The J gene is TRBJ2-1, the V gene TRBV27; 8 bases line up with TRBD2. J lost 4 bases, V lost 3 bases, and 8 bases had no gene match. Germline V gives CDR1 MNHEY, CDR2 SMNVEV (reference sequence). This CDR3 comprises 16 residues. As DNA, the CDR3 is TGTGCCAGCAGTTTCGATTCTAGCGGGTTATACAATGAGCAGTTCTTC. As protein: CASSFDSSGLYNEQFF.

The genes are TRBV7-9 and TRBJ2-5, with 10 positions matching TRBD2. CDR1 and CDR2 from the germline V gene are SEHNR and FQNEAQ (reference sequence). The V and J ends lost 6 bases and 5 bases, in that order; junction bases with no gene match: 6. This CDR3 has 14 amino acids. In DNA, the CDR3 is TGTGCCAGCAGTCCCGGACTAGCGGTGGAGACCCAGTACTTC. This codes for CASSPGLAVETQYF.

This chain joins TRBV7-9 and TRBJ2-1; 8 bases are a match to TRBD2. Germline V lookup: CDR1 SEHNR, CDR2 FQNEAQ (reference sequence). This CDR3 has 16 residues. Losses at the gene ends were 5 bases for V and 5 bases for J; bases not matched to a gene: 11. Here the CDR3 reads CASSPHSREADNEQFF. CDR3 DNA: TGTGCCAGCAGCCCCCATTCGCGGGAGGCCGACAATGAGCAGTTCTTC.

The chain is built from TRBV11-2 and TRBJ2-2; the match to TRBD2 covers 8 bases. Germline V gene lookup returns CDR1 SGHAT and CDR2 FQNNGV. This CDR3 spans 17 amino acids. Losses at the gene ends were 0 bases for V and 7 bases for J; bases not matched to a gene: 10. The DNA of the CDR3 is TGTGCCAGCAGCTTAGAGAATGTGGCGGGGGGAGGCGGGGAGCTGTTTTTT. This sequence encodes CASSLENVAGGGGELFF.

This chain uses TRBV2 with TRBJ2-7; 9 bases map to TRBD1. V trimming: 6 bases; J trimming: 6 bases; junction bases outside the gene matches: 6. Germline V gene data show CDR1 as SNHLY and CDR2 as FYNNEI. This CDR3 comprises 13 residues. The CDR3: CASRGTGLGEQYF. The CDR3 region has the DNA TGTGCCAGCAGAGGGACAGGGCTCGGCGAGCAGTACTTC.

The chain combines TRBV27 with TRBJ2-2; D is undetermined. V lost 4 bases to trimming and J lost 1 base, with 4 bases between them. Germline CDR1 is MNHEY and CDR2 is SMNVEV (reference sequence). The CDR3 extends over 13 amino acids. The CDR3 coding sequence is TGTGCCAGCAGTTCGAGGAACACCGGGGAGCTGTTTTTT. Its protein is CASSSRNTGELFF.

CDR3 bases: TGTGCCAGCAGAATCTCGGGGGGCAATCAGCCCCAGCATTTT. Its translation is CASRISGGNQPQHF. This chain links TRBV27 with TRBJ1-5, with a tentative D call TRBD1 (5 bases). The germline V gene encodes CDR1 MNHEY and CDR2 SMNVEV (reference sequence). The CDR3 totals 14 residues. V gave up 6 bases and J gave up 2 bases, with 11 bases separating them.

The genes are TRBV6-5 and TRBJ2-3, with 7 bases identical to TRBD1. CDR1 and CDR2 (germline): MNHEY, SVGAGI. The CDR3 length is 14 residues. Unmatched junction bases numbered 2, after V lost 5 bases and J lost 0 bases. As DNA, the CDR3 is TGTGCCAGCAGTCCAGGGGGTAGCACAGATACGCAGTATTTT. Its translation: CASSPGGSTDTQYF.

This clone appeared once. This chain links TRBV7-8 with TRBJ1-1, with 10 nucleotides matching TRBD1. Germline trimming cut 4 bases from V and 1 base from J; bases unmatched to any gene: 9. Germline assignment: CDR1 SGHVS and CDR2 FQNEAQ. The CDR3 length is 17 residues. For the CDR3, the DNA is TGTGCCAGCAGCTCCCCCGGGACAGGGGCTTGGAACACTGAAGCTTTCTTT. It is translated as CASSSPGTGAWNTEAFF.

The rearrangement links TRBV5-6 to TRBJ2-3; D is ambiguous. Deletions cut 7 bases from V and 4 bases from J, with 16 bases between. Germline lookup yields CDR1 SGHDT and CDR2 YYEEEE. The CDR3 has 14 residues. CDR3: CASQEGSPADTQYF. The CDR3 coding sequence is TGTGCCAGCCAAGAAGGTAGCCCGGCAGATACGCAGTATTTT.

V is TRBV4-2 and J is TRBJ2-3, with D uncertain. V was shortened by 3 bases and J by 0 bases, with 13 bases between the two germline ends. This CDR3 is 16 amino acids long. Germline V gene data show CDR1 as LGHNA and CDR2 as YNFKEQ. CDR3 region: CASSHLGLTSTDTQYF. CDR3 bases: TGTGCCAGCAGCCATTTGGGCCTCACTAGCACAGATACGCAGTATTTT.

This rearrangement joins TRBV27 to TRBJ2-1, with TRBD1 matching 9 bases. Trimming cost V 6 bases and J 8 bases; bases outside gene matches: 8. The CDR3 contains 14 residues. Germline V gene lookup returns CDR1 MNHEY and CDR2 SMNVEV (reference sequence). The CDR3, as DNA: TGTGCCAGCAGGCGAGGACAGGGGAGATATGAGCAGTTCTTC. This sequence encodes CASRRGQGRYEQFF.

The chain is built from TRBV11-3 and TRBJ1-5; the D gene is possibly TRBD1 (5 bases). The CDR3 is 14 amino acids. Germline lookup yields CDR1 SGHNT and CDR2 YENEEA. V gave up 5 bases and J gave up 5 bases, with 13 bases separating them. For the CDR3, the DNA is TGTGCCAGCAGCGTCGCAGGGTCTCATCAGCCCCAGCATTTT. This codes for CASSVAGSHQPQHF.

The chain links TRBV9 to TRBJ2-2, with D possibly matching TRBD2 (7 bases). Germline V CDR1 and CDR2: SGDLS, YYNGEE. The ends were cut back, 0 bases at V and 4 bases at J, with 10 bases in the middle. This CDR3 spans 15 amino acids. CDR3 nucleotides: TGTGCCAGCAGCGTAGATGGGGGGGCCACCGGGGAGCTGTTTTTT. It encodes CASSVDGGATGELFF.

This chain links TRBV4-2 with TRBJ2-7, with TRBD2 matching 7 bases. The trim removed 1 base at V and 0 bases at J, leaving 9 bases unmatched. Germline CDR1 and CDR2: LGHNA and YNFKEQ. CDR3 length: 17 amino acids. The CDR3, as DNA: TGTGCCAGCAGCCAAGGGTCGGGAGGCCCTAGCTCCTACGAGCAGTACTTC. Translating gives CASSQGSGGPSSYEQYF.